This TCR beta chain was profiled in a study of T cell repertoires and HLA-DP antigens. The wider study: Transduced HeLa cells presented HLA-DP to CD4+ T cells. One stimulator alloantigen differed from self by one groove amino acid; the other by ten.

The V and J ends lost 4 bases and 6 bases respectively, with 21 bases between them. The length of the CDR3 is 16 residues. The germline V gene has CDR1 SGHTA and CDR2 FQGTGA. Details on this clone: Its cognate antigen is unknown.

The method was immunoSEQ multiplex PCR; TCRdb's version includes in-frame clones alone and lacks a portion of them. The data show some 110,000 clones, with almost 95% seen just once and about 0.27% held by the top ten. Sequences were obtained from CD4+ T cells from PBMCs. V gene TRBV7-3 combines with J gene TRBJ2-5; D possibly corresponds to TRBD1 (6 bases). This TCR was sampled from a woman aged 18-29 years in good health and CMV-seronegative. The chain's CDR3 is CASSCQGIGANKTQYF. As DNA, the CDR3 is TGTGCCAGCAGCTGCCAGGGGATAGGGGCCAATAAGACCCAGTACTTC.